These 13 T cell receptor beta chains came from one sample sequenced in a study of blood T cell repertoires in COVID-19. Sequenced by immunoSEQ multiplex PCR; TCRdb stores in-frame clones only, minus some. The sample has some 300,000 clones, 90% to 95% seen once; the top ten hold around 3.9%. The source material was PBMCs or T cells enriched from blood (not recorded which). The origin of the receptors is a woman between 25 and 40 years old who had been exposed to COVID-19.

V gene TRBV10-3 combines with J gene TRBJ1-5; D uncertain. Germline CDR1 is ENHRY and CDR2 is SYGVKD. V lost 6 bases and J 6 bases, leaving 15 bases between the germline ends. This CDR3 is built from 14 residues. CDR3 bases: TGTGCCATCAGCCCGGGATACGCCAGTCAGCCCCAGCATTTT. It is translated as CAISPGYASQPQHF.

The chain is built from TRBV18 and TRBJ1-4; TRBD1 is a possible D gene (5 bases). CDR3 length: 15 amino acids. Germline values: CDR1 KGHSH, CDR2 LQKENI. V was trimmed by 1 base and J by 7 bases, leaving 13 bases between them. The CDR3 reads CASSPQRQGGEKLFF. For the CDR3, the DNA is TGTGCCAGCTCACCACAGCGCCAGGGCGGTGAAAAACTGTTTTTT.

The chain couples TRBV25-1 to TRBJ1-1, with D perhaps TRBD1 (5 bases). V was pared by 6 bases and J by 8 bases, with 16 bases between. The CDR3 extends over 13 amino acids. CDR1 and CDR2 (germline): MGHDK, SYGVNS. The CDR3 DNA is TGTGCCAGCAGCGACCTAGGGGTTTCAGAAGCTTTCTTT. The encoded protein is CASSDLGVSEAFF. The full variable domain, its missing parts supplied by reference TRBV25-1 and TRBJ1-1, is EADIYQTPRYLVIGTGKKITLECSQTMGHDKMYWYQQDPGMELHLIHYSYGVNSTEKGDLSSESTVSRIRTEHFPLTLESARPSHTSQYLCASSDLGVSEAFFGQGTRLTVV.

This chain joins TRBV7-9 and TRBJ2-7, with 8 nucleotides matching TRBD2. CDR1 is SEHNR, CDR2 FQNEAQ, per germline (reference sequence). The CDR3 length is 15 residues. Trimming cost V 5 bases and J 0 bases; bases outside gene matches: 6. CDR3 DNA sequence: TGTGCCAGCAGCGACCTTAGCGGGGCCTCCTACGAGCAGTACTTC. Protein sequence: CASSDLSGASYEQYF.

The chain links TRBV3-1 (or the pseudogene TRBV3-2) to TRBJ2-5; 7 bases line up with TRBD1. The CDR3 runs to 14 residues. From germline, CDR1 is LGHDT and CDR2 YNNKEL (reference sequence). Trimming cost V 3 bases and J 7 bases; bases outside gene matches: 8. The CDR3 nucleotides are TGTGCCAGCAGCCAGCACGACAGGGCCGGGACCCAGTACTTC. Amino acid sequence: CASSQHDRAGTQYF.

This chain uses TRBV4-3 with TRBJ1-5; no definite D call. The CDR3 is 16 amino acids. Trimming stripped 0 bases from V and 2 bases from J, with 11 bases between. Per germline, CDR1 LGHNA and CDR2 YSLEER. CDR3 protein: CASSQDTGRGNQPQHF. In DNA form, the CDR3 reads TGCGCCAGCAGCCAAGATACGGGTCGGGGCAATCAGCCCCAGCATTTT.

The chain carries TRBV6-5 and TRBJ1-2; D is perhaps TRBD1 (6 bases). CDR1 is MNHEY and CDR2 is SVGAGI in the germline V gene. This CDR3 spans 13 amino acids. Between the trimmed V and J ends, which lost 5 bases and 5 bases, there was a span of 12 bases. The CDR3: CASSQGNGYGYTF. DNA for the CDR3: TGTGCCAGCAGTCAGGGGAACGGGTATGGCTACACCTTC.

The rearrangement links TRBV5-1 to TRBJ1-2; D is possibly TRBD1 (6 bases). Germline V gene data show CDR1 as SGHRS and CDR2 as YFSETQ. The CDR3 has 14 amino acids. V lost 2 bases to trimming and J lost 2 bases, with 10 bases between them. The CDR3 here is CASSLGQLNYGYTF. The CDR3 DNA is TGCGCCAGCAGCTTAGGACAGCTAAACTATGGCTACACCTTC.

The chain joins TRBV5-6 to TRBJ1-1; TRBD1 aligns across 7 bases. The CDR3 has 16 residues. Germline values: CDR1 SGHDT, CDR2 YYEEEE. V shed 4 bases, J shed 0 bases, and the junction held 9 bases outside the gene matches. The DNA for the CDR3 is TGTGCCAGCAGCGCTGACAGGGTGATGGTGAACACTGAAGCTTTCTTT. This sequence encodes CASSADRVMVNTEAFF. Variable domain in full (rest from reference TRBV5-6 and TRBJ1-1): DAGVTQSPTHLIKTRGQQVTLRCSPKSGHDTVSWYQQALGQGPQFIFQYYEEEERQRGNFPDRFSGHQFPNYSSELNVNALLLGDSALYLCASSADRVMVNTEAFFGQGTRLTVV.

This sequence joins TRBV5-1 and TRBJ1-4, with 7 bases fitting TRBD1. The germline V gene encodes CDR1 SGHRS and CDR2 YFSETQ. J gave up 6 bases and V 3 bases, and 5 bases lay outside the gene matches. CDR3 length equals 14 residues. CDR3 nucleotide sequence: TGCGCCAGCAGCTCGGACAGGTGGGATGAAAAACTGTTTTTT. It is translated as CASSSDRWDEKLFF.

The J gene is TRBJ1-5, the V gene TRBV27; D unclear. The germline V gene encodes CDR1 MNHEY and CDR2 SMNVEV (reference sequence). Trimming cost V 7 bases and J 9 bases, with 19 bases left between them. This CDR3 has 14 amino acids. In nucleotides, the CDR3 is TGTGCCAGCATTGTCGACGTAGGGAGAACGCCCCAGCATTTT. It translates to CASIVDVGRTPQHF.

V gene TRBV7-6 combines with J gene TRBJ1-5; TRBD1 aligns across 7 bases. The CDR3 length is 16 residues. CDR1 is SGHVS and CDR2 is FNYEAQ in the germline V gene. V trimming: 5 bases; J trimming: 1 base; junction bases outside the gene matches: 8. The CDR3 sequence: CASSASGGRSNQPQHF. The CDR3 DNA is TGTGCCAGCAGCGCATCAGGGGGACGGAGCAATCAGCCCCAGCATTTT.

The CDR3 coding sequence is TGCAGCGTTGAAAAGGAGGACGATTCCTACGAGCAGTACTTC. This translates into CSVEKEDDSYEQYF. V gene TRBV29-1 combines with J gene TRBJ2-7; D may be TRBD2 (5 bases). The CDR3 runs to 14 residues. Germline CDR1 is SQVTM and CDR2 is ANQGSEA. Trimming left V 2 bases short and J 1 base short, with 12 bases between.